What follows describes a single T cell receptor (beta chain). Its matching antigen is unknown. Only in-frame clones appear in the TCRdb table, and some are missing; sequencing was by immunoSEQ multiplex PCR. The table includes around 89,000 clones, just over 90% detected once. The data stem from a study of T cell responses to AZD1222 COVID-19 vaccine. Study-level information: Doses given second, at about 4 or about 12 weeks, were pooled.

With V trimmed by 2 bases and J by 7 bases, 3 bases remained unmatched. The CDR3 is made up of 14 amino acids. CDR1 is LGHNA, CDR2 YSLEER, per germline. Findings and caveats of the study: Nearly half of spike-specific TCRs reportedly go after variant regions that carry no mutations.

The V call is TRBV4-3, the J call TRBJ1-4; 8 bases are shared with TRBD1. The source was peripheral blood, collected on day 0 of AZD1222 vaccination. The receptor's source is an adult in good health. CDR3 DNA: TGCGCCAGCAGCCAACAGGGGGCGGGTGAAAAACTGTTTTTT. This sequence encodes CASSQQGAGEKLFF.